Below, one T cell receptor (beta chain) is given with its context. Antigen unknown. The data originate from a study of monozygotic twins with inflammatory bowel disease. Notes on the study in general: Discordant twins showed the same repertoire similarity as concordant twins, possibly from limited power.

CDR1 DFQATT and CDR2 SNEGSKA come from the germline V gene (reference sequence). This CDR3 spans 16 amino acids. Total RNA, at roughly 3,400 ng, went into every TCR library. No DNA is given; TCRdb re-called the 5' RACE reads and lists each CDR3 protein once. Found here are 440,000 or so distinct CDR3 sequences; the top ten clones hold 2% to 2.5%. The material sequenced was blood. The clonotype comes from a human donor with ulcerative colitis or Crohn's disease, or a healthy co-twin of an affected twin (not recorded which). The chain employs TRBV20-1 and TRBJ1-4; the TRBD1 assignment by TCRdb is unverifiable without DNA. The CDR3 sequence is CSARLSSGGPNEKLFF.